This is a list of T cell receptor beta chains from one sample in a study of blood T cell repertoires in COVID-19. Generated by immunoSEQ multiplex PCR, the TCRdb table keeps only in-frame clones and is missing some. This sample yields about 260,000 clones, of which 85% to 90% are seen a single time; 0.87% belongs to the top ten. Input material: PBMCs or T cells enriched from blood (not recorded which). These receptors were taken from a man aged 45 to 65 who had been exposed to COVID-19. Each CDR3 is given with its conserved first and last residue. A D gene is named only where the DNA matches it firmly. Expanded clones get a size class; other rows say once, few or many, or leave the size out.

j_gene	d_gene	abundance	len	v_gene	CDR3nt	CDR3aa
TRBJ1-3	NA	NA	17	TRBV22-1	TGTCCTGGGAGCACCTCGGGACAGGGGGAAGAGAGAAACACCATATATTTT	CPGSTSGQGEERNTIYF
TRBJ1-4	NA	NA	17	TRBV27	TGTGCCAGCAGTTTTACGCCAGACAGGTATGATAATGAAAAACTGTTTTTT	CASSFTPDRYDNEKLFF
TRBJ1-4	NA	NA	13	TRBV5-4	TGTGCCAGCAGCTTGGATACAACCGAGGAACTGTTTTTT	CASSLDTTEELFF
TRBJ2-4	TRBD2	many	15	TRBV2	TGTGCCAGTCACACGAGCGGGAGAGGCAAAAACATTCAGTACTTC	CASHTSGRGKNIQYF
TRBJ1-1	TRBD1	NA	15	TRBV4-1	TGCGCCAGCAGCCAGATCGGACAGGGGAACACTGAAGCTTTCTTT	CASSQIGQGNTEAFF
TRBJ1-1	NA	NA	15	TRBV28	TGTGCCAGCAGTTTAACCCCCCGACCGGACTCTGAAGCTTTCTTT	CASSLTPRPDSEAFF
TRBJ1-5	NA	NA	14	TRBV2	TGTGCCAGCAACAGGGAGGGTAGCAATCAGCCCCAGCATTTT	CASNREGSNQPQHF
TRBJ2-7	NA	NA	12	TRBV5-1	TGCGCCAGCAGATTGACTATCTACGAGCAGTACTTC	CASRLTIYEQYF
TRBJ2-3	NA	NA	22	TRBV12-2	TGTGCAAGTCGCTTTACATACATCCCCGGACTAGCGGCACTTCCTAGCACAGATACGCAGTATTTT	CASRFTYIPGLAALPSTDTQYF
TRBJ2-7	NA	NA	14	TRBV7-2	TGTGCCAGCAGCTTAGTGGCCAGACTCTACGAGCAGTACTTC	CASSLVARLYEQYF
TRBJ2-7	NA	NA	14	TRBV5-6	TGTGCCAGCAGCTTGGTTGCACAGAACTACGAGCAGTACTTC	CASSLVAQNYEQYF
TRBJ2-4	NA	NA	14	TRBV6-6	TGTGCCAGCAGGGACGGACTAGCCAAAAACATTCAGTACTTC	CASRDGLAKNIQYF
TRBJ1-3	NA	once	15	TRBV27	TGTGCCAGCAGTCCCCGCGGGGTGGCTGGAAACACCATATATTTT	CASSPRGVAGNTIYF
TRBJ2-2	TRBD1	NA	14	TRBV2	TGTGCCAGCAGTGATACAGGGGGTGACGGGGAGCTGTTTTTT	CASSDTGGDGELFF
TRBJ1-3	NA	NA	13	TRBV29-1	TGCAGCGTCAACGGAGGGTCTGGAAACACCATATATTTT	CSVNGGSGNTIYF
TRBJ2-2	TRBD2	NA	17	TRBV28	TGTGCCAGCAGTTCCTACGGGACTAGCGGCAACACCGGGGAGCTGTTTTTT	CASSSYGTSGNTGELFF
TRBJ1-3	TRBD1	NA	14	TRBV28	TGTGCCAGCAACGAGGGGGCTTCTGGAAACACCATATATTTT	CASNEGASGNTIYF
TRBJ2-2	NA	NA	17	TRBV7-3	TGTGCCAGCAGCTCCCAGGCCCACCTTGGCGTACCCGGGGAGCTGTTTTTT	CASSSQAHLGVPGELFF
TRBJ2-1	TRBD1	NA	16	TRBV11-2	TGTGCCAGCAGCTTAGTGGCAGGGGGCGCCTACAATGAGCAGTTCTTC	CASSLVAGGAYNEQFF
TRBJ2-3	NA	NA	14	TRBV28	TGTGCCAGCAGTTTAGTGGGGCCAACAGATACGCAGTATTTT	CASSLVGPTDTQYF
TRBJ2-1	NA	NA	11	TRBV11-2	TGTGCCAGCAGCCTGCAGGGGGGGCAGTTCTTC	CASSLQGGQFF
TRBJ1-5	NA	NA	15	TRBV5-1	TGCGCCAGCAGCCTGGAAGGGGTTAGCAATCAGCCCCAGCATTTT	CASSLEGVSNQPQHF
TRBJ2-5	TRBD1	NA	13	TRBV2	TGTGCCAGCGGCAGGGACAGGGAAGAGACCCAGTACTTC	CASGRDREETQYF
TRBJ2-1	NA	NA	14	TRBV29-1	TGCAGCGTTGAAAGAGCGGGTGAATACAATGAGCAGTTCTTC	CSVERAGEYNEQFF
TRBJ2-7	NA	NA	13	TRBV28	TGTGCCAGCTCCCGCCTCGGGTCCTACGAGCAGTACTTC	CASSRLGSYEQYF
TRBJ2-7	TRBD2	NA	13	TRBV11-2	TGTGCCAGCAGCCCAAGGACTAGCGGGGAGCAGTACTTC	CASSPRTSGEQYF
TRBJ2-4	NA	NA	14	TRBV6-5	TGTGCCAGCACCCGTCCCGGGGCCAAAAACATTCAGTACTTC	CASTRPGAKNIQYF
TRBJ1-6	NA	NA	14	TRBV2	TGTGCCAGCAGTAGCTGGCAGGGGAGTGCACCCCTCCACTTT	CASSSWQGSAPLHF
TRBJ2-5	TRBD2	NA	19	TRBV5-1	TGCGCCAGCAGCTGGGCCCCCGGTGGACTAGGTGGGTACCAAGAGACCCAGTACTTC	CASSWAPGGLGGYQETQYF
TRBJ1-2	NA	NA	15	TRBV28	TGTGCCAGCAGTTTAGAGGGCAGGGGCGACTATGGCTACACCTTC	CASSLEGRGDYGYTF
TRBJ2-7	TRBD1	NA	15	TRBV27	TGTGCCAGCATTCCGGGACAGGGGACTTCCTACGAGCAGTACTTC	CASIPGQGTSYEQYF
TRBJ1-5	NA	NA	15	TRBV9	TGTGCCAGCAGCGTAAAAGGGGAAGGGGTTCAGCCCCAGCATTTT	CASSVKGEGVQPQHF
TRBJ2-2	NA	NA	15	TRBV11-3	TGTGCCAGCAGCTTAGACGGGAGATTAACCGGGGAGCTGTTTTTT	CASSLDGRLTGELFF
TRBJ1-5	NA	NA	15	TRBV3-1/TRBV3-2	TGTGCCAGCAGCCAAGACAGGGTTTTAGGGCAGCCCCAGCATTTT	CASSQDRVLGQPQHF
TRBJ2-1	TRBD2	NA	15	TRBV7-3	TGTGCCAGCAGCCCAACTAGCGCCCATTACAATGAGCAGTTCTTC	CASSPTSAHYNEQFF
TRBJ1-2	TRBD1	once	13	TRBV6-5	TGTGCCAGCAGTCCCCGGACAGGGTATGGCTACACCTTC	CASSPRTGYGYTF
TRBJ1-5	NA	NA	12	TRBV2	TGTGCCAGCAGGCAGAATAATCAGCCCCAGCATTTT	CASRQNNQPQHF
TRBJ1-5	NA	many	14	TRBV2	TGTGCCAGCAGTGTGGAGAGGGGCAATCAGCCCCAGCATTTT	CASSVERGNQPQHF
TRBJ1-2	TRBD1	NA	15	TRBV20-1	TGCAGTGCTAGTCCCGCCAACAGGGGGCAGTATGGCTACACCTTC	CSASPANRGQYGYTF
TRBJ1-5	NA	NA	15	TRBV19	TGTGCCAGTAGTATTCGGTGGGCCCCCTATCAGCCCCAGCATTTT	CASSIRWAPYQPQHF
TRBJ1-5	NA	NA	14	TRBV18	TGTGCCAGCTCACCAATCGGGAGCAATCAGCCCCAGCATTTT	CASSPIGSNQPQHF
TRBJ2-5	NA	NA	13	TRBV5-1	TGCGCCAGCAGCTTGACTCCTTTGGAGACCCAGTACTTC	CASSLTPLETQYF
TRBJ1-5	TRBD1	once	15	TRBV5-1	TGCGCCAGCAGCTTGCTAGGGGGCGAGGGTCAGCCCCAGCATTTT	CASSLLGGEGQPQHF
TRBJ2-7	TRBD1	once	14	TRBV18	TGTGCCAGCCGAATCGACAGGGAGTCCTACGAGCAGTACTTC	CASRIDRESYEQYF
TRBJ1-4	NA	NA	14	TRBV5-1	TGCGCCAGCAGTCAAATAGGGGTAAATGAAAAACTGTTTTTT	CASSQIGVNEKLFF
TRBJ2-6	NA	NA	17	TRBV5-1	TGCGCCAGCAGCGTGTCGACAGGTACGGGTGGGGCCAACGTCCTGACTTTC	CASSVSTGTGGANVLTF
TRBJ1-2	TRBD1	NA	15	TRBV9	TGTGCCAGCAGCACGGGACAGGGGGGTATCTATGGCTACACCTTC	CASSTGQGGIYGYTF
TRBJ1-2	NA	NA	12	TRBV30	TGTGCCTGGAGTGGCGCTAACTATGGCTACACCTTC	CAWSGANYGYTF
TRBJ1-6	NA	NA	16	TRBV27	TGTGCCAGCAGTGTCCAGGGGTTTACCGGTAATTCACCCCTCCACTTT	CASSVQGFTGNSPLHF
TRBJ1-5	NA	NA	14	TRBV28	TGTGCCAGCAGTTCCATGGCGGTCAATCAGCCCCAGCATTTT	CASSSMAVNQPQHF
TRBJ1-2	NA	once	14	TRBV5-4	TGTGCCAGCAGCTTCTCCAGGGATTACTATGGCTACACCTTC	CASSFSRDYYGYTF
TRBJ1-1	NA	few	14	TRBV7-3	TGTGCCAGCAGCTTTGGCAGGGAGGAGACTGAAGCTTTCTTT	CASSFGREETEAFF
TRBJ2-5	TRBD2	NA	15	TRBV28	TGTGCCAGCAGCCCTGAGCGGGGTGTTTCAGAGACCCAGTACTTC	CASSPERGVSETQYF
TRBJ2-3	NA	NA	13	TRBV19	TGTGCCAGTAGTATTAGGGGGACAGATACGCAGTATTTT	CASSIRGTDTQYF
TRBJ1-3	NA	NA	17	TRBV5-5	TGTGCCAGCAGCCCCCGGGACACCCGACGCTCTGGAAACACCATATATTTT	CASSPRDTRRSGNTIYF
TRBJ1-2	TRBD1	once	15	TRBV3-1/TRBV3-2	TGTGCCAGCAGCCAGGCGCCGGGGACAGCCTATGGCTACACCTTC	CASSQAPGTAYGYTF